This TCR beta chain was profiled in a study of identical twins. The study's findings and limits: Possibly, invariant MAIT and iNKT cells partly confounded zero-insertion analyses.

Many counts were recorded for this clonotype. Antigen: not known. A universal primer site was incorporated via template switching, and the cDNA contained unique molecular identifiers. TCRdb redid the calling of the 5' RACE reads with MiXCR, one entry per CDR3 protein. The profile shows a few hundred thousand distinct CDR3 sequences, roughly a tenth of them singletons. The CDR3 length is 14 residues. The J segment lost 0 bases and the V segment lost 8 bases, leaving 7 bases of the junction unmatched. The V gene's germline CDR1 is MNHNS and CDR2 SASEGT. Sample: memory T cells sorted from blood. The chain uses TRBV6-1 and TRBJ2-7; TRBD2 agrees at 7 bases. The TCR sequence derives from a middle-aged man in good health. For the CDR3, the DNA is TGTGCCAGCGGGGAGGGCAGGGTCTCCTACGAGCAGTACTTC. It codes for CASGEGRVSYEQYF.